This entry features one T cell receptor (beta chain) sequence. The V end lost 0 bases, the J end lost 7 bases, and 6 bases lay between the germline ends. Germline V gene data show CDR1 as MGHRA and CDR2 as YSYEKL. The CDR3 has 12 amino acids. Original processing methods: Reference gene primers were amplified, and this amplification served to estimate nucleated cell counts. This table comes from immunoSEQ multiplex PCR, and its TCRdb copy is limited to in-frame clones, with some not included. V, J and clone size derive from that table, while D and trimming were established from the DNA sequence. The sample carries hundreds of thousands of clones, over 70% recorded once. The data derive from a study of blood T cell repertoires in COVID-19. Overall study context: Material from acute and convalescent COVID-19 was sourced from the United States, Italy and Spain. In each case, the material was cDNA or gDNA derived from T cells, B-cell-depleted T cells, or PBMCs.

The clonotype was recovered from a woman older than 75 with acute or convalescent COVID-19. The chain joins TRBV4-1 to TRBJ1-2; no clear D. Material: peripheral blood. CDR3 coding DNA: TGCGCCAGCAGCCAAGAAACGGGTGGCTACACCTTC. It encodes CASSQETGGYTF.